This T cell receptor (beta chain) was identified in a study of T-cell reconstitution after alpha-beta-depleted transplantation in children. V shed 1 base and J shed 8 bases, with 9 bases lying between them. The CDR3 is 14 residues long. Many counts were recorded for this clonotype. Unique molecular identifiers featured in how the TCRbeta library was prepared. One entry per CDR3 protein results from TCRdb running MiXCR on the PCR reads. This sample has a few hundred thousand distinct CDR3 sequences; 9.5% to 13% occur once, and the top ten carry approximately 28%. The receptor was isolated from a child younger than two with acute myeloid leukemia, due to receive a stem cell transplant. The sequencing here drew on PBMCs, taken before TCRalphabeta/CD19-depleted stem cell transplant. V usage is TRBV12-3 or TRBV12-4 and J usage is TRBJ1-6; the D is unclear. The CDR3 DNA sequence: TGTGCCAGCAGTTTAGAGGGCAGCCATTCACCCCTCCACTTT. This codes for CASSLEGSHSPLHF.